What follows are 21 T cell receptor beta chains derived from one specimen sequenced in a study of blood T cell repertoires in COVID-19. Assay used: immunoSEQ multiplex PCR; TCRdb lists only in-frame clones, some missing. The sample has 45,000 to 60,000 clones, 84% seen once. Material: peripheral blood. The source is a man older than 75 with COVID-19, enrolled during active disease.

V is TRBV3-1 (or the pseudogene TRBV3-2) and J is TRBJ2-3; TRBD2 matches 9 bases. Germline V CDR1 and CDR2: LGHDT, YNNKEL (reference sequence). The V segment lost 0 bases and the J segment 2 bases; nucleotides outside the gene matches: 6. The CDR3 consists of 17 residues. The CDR3: CASSQDAAGGLTDTQYF. The CDR3 DNA sequence: TGTGCCAGCAGCCAAGATGCAGCGGGGGGCCTCACAGATACGCAGTATTTT.

V gene TRBV5-1 combines with J gene TRBJ1-1, with a possible D match to TRBD1 (6 bases). With 0 bases removed from V and 3 bases from J, the gap between germline ends came to 18 bases. The CDR3 sequence is 17 residues long. Germline V gene lookup returns CDR1 SGHRS and CDR2 YFSETQ. In nucleotides, the CDR3 is TGCGCCAGCAGCTTGGCGCTCCCGGACAGAGCGGACACTGAAGCTTTCTTT. Encoded protein: CASSLALPDRADTEAFF.

The chain uses TRBV28 and TRBJ1-5, with 8 nucleotides matching TRBD1. The CDR3 length is 17 residues. J was trimmed by 4 bases and V by 8 bases; bases with no gene match: 16. Germline V gene sequence: CDR1 MDHEN, CDR2 SYDVKM. CDR3 sequence reads: CASWVFDRGHLNQPQHF. In nucleotides, the CDR3 is TGTGCCAGCTGGGTGTTTGACAGGGGCCACCTAAATCAGCCCCAGCATTTT.

This clone has just a few counts. This sequence joins TRBV5-1 and TRBJ2-1; 8 nucleotides line up with TRBD1. V was clipped by 4 bases and J by 4 bases; unmatched bases: 10. Germline V gene sequence: CDR1 SGHRS, CDR2 YFSETQ. The CDR3 extends over 16 amino acids. CDR3 loop: CASSPSQGALYNEQFF. In DNA, the CDR3 is TGCGCCAGCAGCCCGTCGCAGGGGGCTTTGTACAATGAGCAGTTCTTC.

This clone was seen just once. The chain joins TRBV2 to TRBJ1-6; D remains unclear. The V end lost 6 bases, the J end lost 0 bases, and 15 bases lay between the germline ends. The CDR3 consists of 17 residues. Germline V lookup: CDR1 SNHLY, CDR2 FYNNEI. The CDR3 here is CASSGETEISYNSPLHF. In DNA, the CDR3 is TGTGCCAGCAGCGGGGAGACGGAAATCTCCTATAATTCACCCCTCCACTTT.

The chain links TRBV5-6 to TRBJ2-7, with D perhaps TRBD1 (6 bases). Germline V lookup: CDR1 SGHDT, CDR2 YYEEEE. CDR3 length: 15 residues. V was clipped by 4 bases and J by 2 bases, with 16 bases between them. CDR3 protein: CASSPHLGGAYEQYF. Here the CDR3 DNA reads TGTGCCAGCAGCCCCCACTTAGGGGGAGCCTACGAGCAGTACTTC. Full variable domain (missing parts from reference TRBV5-6 and TRBJ2-7): DAGVTQSPTHLIKTRGQQVTLRCSPKSGHDTVSWYQQALGQGPQFIFQYYEEEERQRGNFPDRFSGHQFPNYSSELNVNALLLGDSALYLCASSPHLGGAYEQYFGPGTRLTVT.

This clone was recorded only once. The chain uses TRBV9 and TRBJ2-3, with D perhaps matching TRBD1 (5 bases). Germline values: CDR1 SGDLS, CDR2 YYNGEE. The CDR3 has 15 amino acids. V lost 0 bases to trimming and J lost 2 bases, with 10 bases between them. The DNA for the CDR3 is TGTGCCAGCAGCGTAGCGGGCAGGGCCACAGATACGCAGTATTTT. Amino acid sequence: CASSVAGRATDTQYF.

The chain links TRBV6-2 or TRBV6-3 to TRBJ1-5; TRBD1 matches at 7 bases. The CDR3 sequence is 15 residues long. Trimming cost V 1 base and J 4 bases; bases outside gene matches: 4. Germline V lookup: CDR1 MNHEY, CDR2 SVGEGT. The CDR3 protein is CASSYFDRVNQPQHF. CDR3 DNA sequence: TGTGCCAGCAGTTACTTTGACAGGGTAAATCAGCCCCAGCATTTT.

The rearrangement uses TRBV14 and TRBJ2-2; 7 bases match TRBD1. CDR1 SGHDN and CDR2 FVKESK come from the germline V gene. CDR3 length equals 15 residues. Trimming took 2 bases from V and 4 from J; bases not matched to a gene: 4. The CDR3 DNA sequence: TGTGCCAGCAGCCAACGGGCAGGGGGCACCGGGGAGCTGTTTTTT. Protein sequence: CASSQRAGGTGELFF. Full variable domain (missing parts from reference TRBV14 and TRBJ2-2): EAGVTQFPSHSVIEKGQTVTLRCDPISGHDNLYWYRRVMGKEIKFLLHFVKESKQDESGMPNNRFLAERTGGTYSTLKVQPAELEDSGVYFCASSQRAGGTGELFFGEGSRLTVL.

The chain is built from TRBV7-8 and TRBJ2-7; D is unclear. From germline, CDR1 is SGHVS and CDR2 FQNEAQ. The CDR3 contains 14 residues. Trimming removed 3 bases at V and 5 bases at J, with 14 bases between. CDR3 bases: TGTGCCAGCAGCTTGTCGAGGCTACCCGACGAGCAGTACGTC. It is translated as CASSLSRLPDEQYV.

The chain joins TRBV5-1 to TRBJ1-4; D is undetermined. The CDR3 contains 16 residues. V was pared by 1 base and J by 8 bases, with 18 bases between. The germline gives CDR1 SGHRS, CDR2 YFSETQ. The CDR3 DNA reads as TGCGCCAGCAGCTTGACCCCTGAGGAGAGCGGAGAAAAACTGTTTTTT. Its protein product is CASSLTPEESGEKLFF.

This chain connects TRBV4-2 to TRBJ1-2; D is uncertain. Germline-derived CDR1 and CDR2 are LGHNA and YNFKEQ. Trimming left V 1 base short and J 4 bases short, with 10 bases between. This CDR3 contains 14 residues. CDR3 bases: TGTGCCAGCAGCCAAGTCCCCCCAGGCTATGGCTACACCTTC. Translating gives CASSQVPPGYGYTF.

V is TRBV19 and J is TRBJ1-5; 8 bases line up with TRBD1. This CDR3 spans 14 amino acids. CDR1 is LNHDA, CDR2 SQIVND, per germline (reference sequence). V was pared by 6 bases and J by 2 bases, with 3 bases of the junction left unmatched. The CDR3 region has the DNA TGTGCCAGTAGGATGACAGGGGGCAATCAGCCCCAGCATTTT. It is translated as CASRMTGGNQPQHF.

The chain joins TRBV2 to TRBJ2-3; TRBD1 is a possible D gene (5 bases). Germline values: CDR1 SNHLY, CDR2 FYNNEI. The CDR3 has 13 residues. The V and J ends lost 4 bases and 3 bases respectively, with 8 bases between them. CDR3 residues: CASSVKGTDTQYF. DNA for the CDR3: TGTGCCAGCAGTGTAAAGGGGACAGATACGCAGTATTTT. The variable domain in full, with the rest retrieved from reference TRBV2 and TRBJ2-3, is EPEVTQTPSHQVTQMGQEVILRCVPISNHLYFYWYRQILGQKVEFLVSFYNNEISEKSEIFDDQFSVERPDGSNFTLKIRSTKLEDSAMYFCASSVKGTDTQYFGPGTRLTVL.

In its sample, this clone was seen once. V and J are TRBV10-3 and TRBJ2-1, with 7 positions matching TRBD1. V dropped 3 bases and J dropped 0; count of bases not matched to a gene: 2. This CDR3 contains 15 residues. Germline lookup yields CDR1 ENHRY and CDR2 SYGVKD. The DNA of the CDR3 is TGTGCCATCAGTGATCGGACAGGCTCCTACAATGAGCAGTTCTTC. Encoded protein: CAISDRTGSYNEQFF.

This chain uses TRBV19 with TRBJ1-1; a possible D gene is TRBD1 (5 bases). The CDR3 loop spans 14 amino acids. CDR1 LNHDA and CDR2 SQIVND come from the germline V gene (reference sequence). The V end lost 3 bases, the J end lost 4 bases, and 12 bases lay between the germline ends. This CDR3 is CASSIGSGGTEAFF. CDR3 bases: TGTGCCAGTAGTATTGGGTCGGGGGGCACTGAAGCTTTCTTT.

The chain's CDR3 is CASPGTSGRGSSYEQYV. The DNA of the CDR3 is TGTGCCAGCCCCGGGACTAGCGGGAGGGGTAGCTCCTACGAGCAGTACGTC. The chain combines TRBV9 with TRBJ2-7; 16 bases are shared with TRBD2. Trimming took 7 bases from V and 0 from J; bases not matched to a gene: 7. This CDR3 has 17 amino acids. Germline loops: CDR1 SGDLS, CDR2 YYNGEE.

The rearrangement joins TRBV19 to TRBJ1-2; maybe TRBD1 (6 bases). Germline lookup yields CDR1 LNHDA and CDR2 SQIVND (reference sequence). This CDR3 spans 15 amino acids. The V and J ends lost 5 bases and 4 bases respectively, with 17 bases between them. CDR3 coding DNA: TGTGCCAGTAGTCCCCGGGGGGGCGGAAGCTATGGCTACACCTTC. This encodes CASSPRGGGSYGYTF. Variable domain in full (rest from reference TRBV19 and TRBJ1-2): DGGITQSPKYLFRKEGQNVTLSCEQNLNHDAMYWYRQDPGQGLRLIYYSQIVNDFQKGDIAEGYSVSREKKESFPLTVTSAQKNPTAFYLCASSPRGGGSYGYTFGSGTRLTVV.

Concerning this clone itself: Compared with germline, one end of the junction differs, possibly owing to a read error. This chain joins TRBV12-3 or TRBV12-4 and TRBJ1-1; the D gene is possibly TRBD1 (6 bases). The CDR3 is made up of 13 amino acids. CDR3 residues: CASSRGGTGSSLF. DNA of the CDR3: TGTGCCAGCAGCCGAGGGGGTACAGGGAGCAGTCTCTTT.

The rearrangement uses TRBV7-2 and TRBJ2-5, with 12 bases identical to TRBD2. The germline gives CDR1 SGHTA, CDR2 FQGNSA. V was pared by 1 base and J by 2 bases, with 5 bases of the junction left unmatched. The CDR3 totals 17 residues. CDR3 sequence reads: CASSLVAGTSGQETQYF. CDR3 coding DNA: TGTGCCAGCAGCTTAGTAGCCGGGACTAGCGGGCAAGAGACCCAGTACTTC.

This chain connects TRBV6-5 to TRBJ2-5; possibly TRBD1 for D (5 bases). V lost 6 bases, J lost 0 bases, and 8 bases lay in between. The CDR3 length is 13 residues. Germline CDR1 MNHEY, CDR2 SVGAGI. In nucleotides, the CDR3 is TGTGCCAGCAGCCTACAGGACCAAGAGACCCAGTACTTC. Amino acid sequence: CASSLQDQETQYF.